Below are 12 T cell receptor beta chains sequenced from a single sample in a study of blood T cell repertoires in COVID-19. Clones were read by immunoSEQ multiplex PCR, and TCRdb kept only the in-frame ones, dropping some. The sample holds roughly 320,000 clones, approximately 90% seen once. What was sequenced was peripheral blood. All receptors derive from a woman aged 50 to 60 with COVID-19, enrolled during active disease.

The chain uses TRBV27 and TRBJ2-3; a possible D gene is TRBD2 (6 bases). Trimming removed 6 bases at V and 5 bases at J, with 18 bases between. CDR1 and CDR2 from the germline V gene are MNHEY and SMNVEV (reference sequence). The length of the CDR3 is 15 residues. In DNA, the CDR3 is TGTGCCAGCAGAAGGGACCGCCTGGAGGGAGATACGCAGTATTTT. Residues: CASRRDRLEGDTQYF.

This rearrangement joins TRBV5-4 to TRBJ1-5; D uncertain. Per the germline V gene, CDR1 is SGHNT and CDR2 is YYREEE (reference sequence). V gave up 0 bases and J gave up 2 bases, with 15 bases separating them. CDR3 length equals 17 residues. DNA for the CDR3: TGTGCCAGCAGCTTGGGGCCAGGAGGAGGTCGCAATCAGCCCCAGCATTTT. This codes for CASSLGPGGGRNQPQHF. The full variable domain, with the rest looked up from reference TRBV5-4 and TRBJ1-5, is ETGVTQSPTHLIKTRGQQVTLRCSSQSGHNTVSWYQQALGQGPQFIFQYYREEENGRGNFPPRFSGLQFPNYSSELNVNALELDDSALYLCASSLGPGGGRNQPQHFGDGTRLSIL.

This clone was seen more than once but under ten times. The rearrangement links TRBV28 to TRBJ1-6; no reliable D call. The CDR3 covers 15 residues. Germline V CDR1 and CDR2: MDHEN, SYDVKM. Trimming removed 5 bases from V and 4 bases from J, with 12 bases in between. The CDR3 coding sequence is TGTGCCAGCAGTCAGTGGGAGCGTTATAATTCACCCCTCCACTTT. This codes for CASSQWERYNSPLHF. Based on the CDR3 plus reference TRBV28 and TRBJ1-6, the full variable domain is DVKVTQSSRYLVKRTGEKVFLECVQDMDHENMFWYRQDPGLGLRLIYFSYDVKMKEKGDIPEGYSVSREKKERFSLILESASTNQTSMYLCASSQWERYNSPLHFGNGTRLTVT.

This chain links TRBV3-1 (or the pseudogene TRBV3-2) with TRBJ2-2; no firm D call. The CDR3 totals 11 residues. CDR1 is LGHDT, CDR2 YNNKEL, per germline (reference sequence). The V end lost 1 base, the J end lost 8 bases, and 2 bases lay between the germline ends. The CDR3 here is CASSQAGELFF. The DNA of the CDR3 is TGTGCCAGCAGCCAAGCGGGGGAGCTGTTTTTT.

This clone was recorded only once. Written as DNA, the CDR3 is TGCGCCAGCAGCTTGAACAGGGGCTCGAGAGATACGCAGTATTTT. Protein product: CASSLNRGSRDTQYF. The chain couples TRBV5-1 to TRBJ2-3; 7 bases agree with TRBD1. The CDR3 has 15 amino acids. Germline V lookup: CDR1 SGHRS, CDR2 YFSETQ. The V segment lost 1 base and the J segment 5 bases; nucleotides outside the gene matches: 7.

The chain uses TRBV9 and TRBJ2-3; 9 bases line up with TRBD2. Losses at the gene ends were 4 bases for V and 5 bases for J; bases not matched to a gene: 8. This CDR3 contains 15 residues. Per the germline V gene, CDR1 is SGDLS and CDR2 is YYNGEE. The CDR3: CASSPRAGGEDTQYF. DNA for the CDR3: TGTGCCAGCAGCCCCCGAGCGGGAGGTGAAGATACGCAGTATTTT.

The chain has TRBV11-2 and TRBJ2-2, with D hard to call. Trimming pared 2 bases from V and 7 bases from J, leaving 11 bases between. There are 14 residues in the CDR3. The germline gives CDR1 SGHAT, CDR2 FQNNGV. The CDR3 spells CASSLWVLGGELFF. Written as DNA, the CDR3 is TGTGCCAGCAGCTTATGGGTTCTAGGCGGGGAGCTGTTTTTT.

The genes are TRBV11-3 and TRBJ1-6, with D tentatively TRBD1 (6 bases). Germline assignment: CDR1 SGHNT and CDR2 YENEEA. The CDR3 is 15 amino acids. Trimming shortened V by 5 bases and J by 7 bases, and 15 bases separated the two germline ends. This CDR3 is CASSTEGRGNSPLHF. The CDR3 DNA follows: TGTGCCAGCAGCACAGAAGGAAGGGGGAATTCACCCCTCCACTTT.

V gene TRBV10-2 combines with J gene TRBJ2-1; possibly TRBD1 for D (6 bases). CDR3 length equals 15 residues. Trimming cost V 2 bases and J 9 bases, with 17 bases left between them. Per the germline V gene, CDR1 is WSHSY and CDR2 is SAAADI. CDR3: CASSEGRGVGGEQFF. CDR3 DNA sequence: TGCGCCAGCAGTGAGGGCAGGGGAGTAGGGGGTGAGCAGTTCTTC.

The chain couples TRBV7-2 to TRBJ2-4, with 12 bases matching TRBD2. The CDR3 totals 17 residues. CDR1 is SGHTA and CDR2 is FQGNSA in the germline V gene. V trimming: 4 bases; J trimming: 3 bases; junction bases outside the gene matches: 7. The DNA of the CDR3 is TGTGCCAGCAGCTCCCGAGGACTAGCGGGACACAAAAACATTCAGTACTTC. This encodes CASSSRGLAGHKNIQYF.

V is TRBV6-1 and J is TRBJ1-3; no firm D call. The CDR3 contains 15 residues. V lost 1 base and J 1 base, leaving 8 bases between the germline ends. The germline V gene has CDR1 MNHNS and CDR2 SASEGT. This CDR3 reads CASSEVSVSGNTIYF. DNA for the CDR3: TGTGCCAGCAGTGAAGTGTCAGTGTCTGGAAACACCATATATTTT.

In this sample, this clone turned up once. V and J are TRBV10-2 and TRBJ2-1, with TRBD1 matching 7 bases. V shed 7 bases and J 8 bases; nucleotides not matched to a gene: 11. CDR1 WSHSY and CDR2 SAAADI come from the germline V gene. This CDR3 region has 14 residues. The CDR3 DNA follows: TGCGCCAGCATTCCCCCCGACAGGGACCATGAGCAGTTCTTC. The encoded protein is CASIPPDRDHEQFF.